One sample yielded the 18 T cell receptor beta chains listed below, sequenced in a study of blood T cell repertoires in COVID-19. TCRdb's table, derived via immunoSEQ multiplex PCR, lists solely in-frame clones and lacks some. The sample contains 80,000 or so clones, around nine tenths of which appear only once. The sample consisted of peripheral blood. The receptors shown here come from a man aged 50-60 years with acute or convalescent COVID-19.

The CDR3 region has the DNA TGCGCCAGCAGCCTACAACCGGGACAGGGGCGGGGAGATACGCAGTATTTT. Translated: CASSLQPGQGRGDTQYF. The rearrangement uses TRBV5-1 and TRBJ2-3; 10 bases map to TRBD1. Germline V gene sequence: CDR1 SGHRS, CDR2 YFSETQ. The trim removed 4 bases at V and 5 bases at J, leaving 13 bases unmatched. CDR3 length equals 17 residues. Variable domain in full (rest from reference TRBV5-1 and TRBJ2-3): KAGVTQTPRYLIKTRGQQVTLSCSPISGHRSVSWYQQTPGQGLQFLFEYFSETQRNKGNFPGRFSGRQFSNSRSEMNVSTLELGDSALYLCASSLQPGQGRGDTQYFGPGTRLTVL.

This clone was picked up one time. This sequence joins TRBV28 and TRBJ2-2; perhaps TRBD1 as D (6 bases). Trimming removed 5 bases from V and 6 bases from J, with 10 bases in between. Per germline, CDR1 MDHEN and CDR2 SYDVKM. The CDR3 contains 13 residues. CDR3 coding DNA: TGTGCCAGCAGTCCGAGACAGGCCGGGGAGCTGTTTTTT. Protein product: CASSPRQAGELFF.

This chain joins TRBV19 and TRBJ1-5; unclear D gene. This CDR3 comprises 13 residues. V was cut by 5 bases and J by 2 bases, with 7 bases left in between. Germline CDR1 LNHDA, CDR2 SQIVND (reference sequence). The CDR3 spells CASSEAGNQPQHF. In DNA, the CDR3 is TGTGCCAGTAGTGAGGCAGGCAATCAGCCCCAGCATTTT. Full variable domain (rest looked up from reference TRBV19 and TRBJ1-5): DGGITQSPKYLFRKEGQNVTLSCEQNLNHDAMYWYRQDPGQGLRLIYYSQIVNDFQKGDIAEGYSVSREKKESFPLTVTSAQKNPTAFYLCASSEAGNQPQHFGDGTRLSIL.

The chain uses TRBV28 and TRBJ1-5; D possibly corresponds to TRBD1 (5 bases). The CDR3 sequence is 14 residues long. Germline V lookup: CDR1 MDHEN, CDR2 SYDVKM. The germline V and J ends were trimmed by 3 bases and 4 bases, with 10 bases remaining between them. The CDR3 DNA reads as TGTGCCAGCAGTTTGGGAGGGGATAATCAGCCCCAGCATTTT. Translating gives CASSLGGDNQPQHF. Full variable domain (missing parts from reference TRBV28 and TRBJ1-5): DVKVTQSSRYLVKRTGEKVFLECVQDMDHENMFWYRQDPGLGLRLIYFSYDVKMKEKGDIPEGYSVSREKKERFSLILESASTNQTSMYLCASSLGGDNQPQHFGDGTRLSIL.

The chain carries TRBV30 and TRBJ2-2; 8 bases are a match to TRBD2. This CDR3 region has 13 residues. V lost 6 bases and J lost 4; bases outside the gene matches: 4. Germline V gene data show CDR1 as GTSNPN and CDR2 as SVGIG (reference sequence). The CDR3 sequence: CACGGAGTGELFF. In DNA, the CDR3 is TGTGCCTGCGGGGGGGCGGGCACCGGGGAGCTGTTTTTT.

The chain links TRBV5-1 to TRBJ2-3; TRBD1 aligns across 9 bases. V lost 3 bases, J lost 9 bases, and 14 bases stayed unmatched. CDR3 size: 16 residues. Per the germline V gene, CDR1 is SGHRS and CDR2 is YFSETQ. The CDR3 sequence: CASSWGQGHPEKTQYF. The DNA of the CDR3 is TGCGCCAGCAGCTGGGGACAGGGCCACCCTGAGAAGACGCAGTATTTT. The whole variable domain, filled in from reference TRBV5-1 and TRBJ2-3, reads KAGVTQTPRYLIKTRGQQVTLSCSPISGHRSVSWYQQTPGQGLQFLFEYFSETQRNKGNFPGRFSGRQFSNSRSEMNVSTLELGDSALYLCASSWGQGHPEKTQYFGPGTRLTVL.

V gene TRBV7-3 combines with J gene TRBJ2-1, with TRBD1 identical over 10 bases. Trimming took 3 bases from V and 8 from J; bases not matched to a gene: 7. This CDR3 contains 15 residues. The germline CDR1 and CDR2 sequences are SGHTA and FQGTGA. CDR3 loop: CASSLDRGTLDEQFF. CDR3 nucleotides: TGTGCCAGCAGCTTGGACAGGGGGACATTGGATGAGCAGTTCTTC. Full variable domain (rest looked up from reference TRBV7-3 and TRBJ2-1): GAGVSQTPSNKVTEKGKYVELRCDPISGHTALYWYRQSLGQGPEFLIYFQGTGAADDSGLPNDRFFAVRPEGSVSTLKIQRTERGDSAVYLCASSLDRGTLDEQFFGPGTRLTVL.

The chain recombines TRBV6-1 with TRBJ1-5; D possibly corresponds to TRBD1 (6 bases). This CDR3 is 15 amino acids long. V was clipped by 0 bases and J by 4 bases, with 10 bases between them. Per the germline V gene, CDR1 is MNHNS and CDR2 is SASEGT. The CDR3 sequence is CASSEAGTLNQPQHF. CDR3 bases: TGTGCCAGCAGTGAAGCGGGGACACTTAATCAGCCCCAGCATTTT.

This clone was seen only once. The chain employs TRBV5-4 and TRBJ2-1; 12 bases fit TRBD1. After removal of 5 bases from V and 0 bases from J, the junction contained 9 bases not matched to a gene. The germline gives CDR1 SGHNT, CDR2 YYREEE (reference sequence). This CDR3 spans 18 amino acids. The CDR3 nucleotides read TGTGCCAGCAGTGGGACAGGGGGCATCGGGAGCTCCTACAATGAGCAGTTCTTC. Protein: CASSGTGGIGSSYNEQFF.

V is TRBV3-1 (or the pseudogene TRBV3-2) and J is TRBJ2-5, with TRBD2 identical over 9 bases. Trimming cost V 0 bases and J 5 bases; bases outside gene matches: 7. Germline CDR1 is LGHDT and CDR2 is YNNKEL (reference sequence). This CDR3 is built from 16 residues. CDR3 sequence: CASSQDVTSGLETQYF. CDR3 bases: TGTGCCAGCAGCCAAGATGTGACTAGCGGTTTGGAGACCCAGTACTTC.

CDR3 nucleotides: TGTGCCAGTAGTATCCGACCCGGGACAGTCAATCAGCCCCAGCATTTT. As protein: CASSIRPGTVNQPQHF. This rearrangement joins TRBV19 to TRBJ1-5; 7 bases map to TRBD1. The CDR3 has 16 residues. V lost 3 bases to trimming and J lost 3 bases; unmatched junction nucleotides: 8. CDR1 and CDR2 (germline): LNHDA, SQIVND (reference sequence).

The chain combines TRBV6-5 with TRBJ2-3; D ambiguous. V lost 5 bases and J lost 1, with 13 bases in between. The length of the CDR3 is 15 residues. Germline V CDR1 and CDR2: MNHEY, SVGAGI. The CDR3, as DNA: TGTGCCAGCAGTCATCCCACTTTCGGCACAGATACGCAGTATTTT. Translated: CASSHPTFGTDTQYF.

The chain is built from TRBV7-3 and TRBJ2-7, with 9 bases identical to TRBD1. Germline V CDR1 and CDR2: SGHTA, FQGTGA. J lost 4 bases, V lost 0 bases, and 10 bases had no gene match. This CDR3 is 17 amino acids long. DNA for the CDR3: TGTGCCAGCAGCTTAACCCCACCGGGACAGGGACAATACGAGCAGTACTTC. It encodes CASSLTPPGQGQYEQYF.

J is TRBJ2-5 and V is TRBV2, with D perhaps TRBD2 (6 bases). This CDR3 has 12 amino acids. The V and J ends lost 8 bases and 7 bases respectively, with 14 bases between them. Germline CDR1 and CDR2: SNHLY and FYNNEI. CDR3: CASRREDGTQYF. The CDR3 DNA reads TGTGCCAGCCGGAGGGAAGACGGGACCCAGTACTTC.

J is TRBJ2-5 and V is TRBV5-1, with D possibly being TRBD2 (7 bases). Germline loops: CDR1 SGHRS, CDR2 YFSETQ. The CDR3 has 16 residues. Trimming took off 2 bases at V and 1 base at J, with 15 bases between the two ends. The CDR3 region is CASSLDAGAIQETQYF. CDR3 DNA: TGCGCCAGCAGCTTAGACGCGGGGGCGATCCAAGAGACCCAGTACTTC.

The CDR3: CASSFGLPLYEQYF. In DNA form, the CDR3 reads TGTGCCAGCAGTTTCGGACTCCCCCTCTACGAGCAGTACTTC. The rearrangement links TRBV28 to TRBJ2-7, with D possibly matching TRBD2 (5 bases). Germline lookup yields CDR1 MDHEN and CDR2 SYDVKM. CDR3 size: 14 residues. Trimming removed 3 bases at V and 3 bases at J, with 12 bases between. Full variable domain (remainder filled in from reference TRBV28 and TRBJ2-7): DVKVTQSSRYLVKRTGEKVFLECVQDMDHENMFWYRQDPGLGLRLIYFSYDVKMKEKGDIPEGYSVSREKKERFSLILESASTNQTSMYLCASSFGLPLYEQYFGPGTRLTVT.

This clone was picked up a small number of times. This chain connects TRBV28 to TRBJ1-6; unclear D gene. Germline CDR1 reads MDHEN; CDR2 reads SYDVKM. This CDR3 is built from 14 residues. Trimming pared 8 bases from V and 9 bases from J, leaving 17 bases between. The CDR3 nucleotides are TGTGCCAGCCAACCCCCGCCCCCCGGTTCACCCCTCCACTTT. Protein: CASQPPPPGSPLHF. Combining the CDR3 with reference TRBV28 and TRBJ1-6 gives the whole variable domain DVKVTQSSRYLVKRTGEKVFLECVQDMDHENMFWYRQDPGLGLRLIYFSYDVKMKEKGDIPEGYSVSREKKERFSLILESASTNQTSMYLCASQPPPPGSPLHFGNGTRLTVT.

The rearrangement joins TRBV2 to TRBJ1-3; D perhaps matches TRBD1 (5 bases). Germline assignment: CDR1 SNHLY and CDR2 FYNNEI. The CDR3 extends over 14 amino acids. Trimming removed 6 bases from V and 0 bases from J, with 9 bases in between. As DNA, the CDR3 is TGTGCCAGCAGCCGACAGTCCTCTGGAAACACCATATATTTT. Translation: CASSRQSSGNTIYF. The variable domain in full, with the rest retrieved from reference TRBV2 and TRBJ1-3, is EPEVTQTPSHQVTQMGQEVILRCVPISNHLYFYWYRQILGQKVEFLVSFYNNEISEKSEIFDDQFSVERPDGSNFTLKIRSTKLEDSAMYFCASSRQSSGNTIYFGEGSWLTVV.